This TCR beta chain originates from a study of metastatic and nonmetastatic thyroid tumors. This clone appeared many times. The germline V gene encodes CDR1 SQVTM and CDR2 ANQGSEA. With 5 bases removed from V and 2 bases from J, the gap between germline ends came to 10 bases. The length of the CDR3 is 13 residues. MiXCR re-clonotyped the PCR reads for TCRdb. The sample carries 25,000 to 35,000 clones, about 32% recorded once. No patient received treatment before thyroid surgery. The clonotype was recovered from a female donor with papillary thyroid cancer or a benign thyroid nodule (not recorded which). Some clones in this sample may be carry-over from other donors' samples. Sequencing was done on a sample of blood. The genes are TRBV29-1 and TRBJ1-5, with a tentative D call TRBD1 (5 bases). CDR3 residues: CSVSGGGNQPQHF. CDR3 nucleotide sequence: TGCAGCGTTAGCGGGGGAGGCAATCAGCCCCAGCATTTT.